Reported below is one TCR beta chain. As originally analysed: It was from reference gene primer amplification that nucleated cell counts were estimated. Clones were read by immunoSEQ multiplex PCR, and TCRdb kept only the in-frame ones, dropping some. That table furnishes V, J and clone size, whereas the DNA furnished D and trimming. This table has almost 200,000 clones, 79% appearing once. This specimen comes from a study of blood T cell repertoires in COVID-19. At the level of the study: The study drew acute and convalescent COVID-19 samples from the United States, Italy and Spain. T cells, B-cell-depleted T cells, or PBMCs provided the cDNA or gDNA that served as material.

Seattle patients were enrolled during active infection and followed longitudinally. V lost 4 bases to trimming and J lost 0 bases, with 10 bases between them. CDR1 is SGHNT and CDR2 is YYREEE in the germline V gene (reference sequence). This CDR3 is built from 15 residues. The specimen was peripheral blood. This chain links TRBV5-4 with TRBJ2-2; perhaps TRBD2 as D (6 bases). The clonotype originates from a woman aged 40 to 50 with COVID-19, enrolled during active disease. The CDR3 bases are TGTGCCAGCAGCCGGGGGTCCTCGAACACCGGGGAGCTGTTTTTT. Its protein product is CASSRGSSNTGELFF.